Listed below are T cell receptor beta chains from one sample, sequenced in a study of lymphopenia after photon versus proton radiotherapy. Assay: immunoSEQ multiplex PCR; the TCRdb copy retains only in-frame clones and omits some. The table shows 20,000 to 30,000 clones, with 80% to 85% occurring only once. The source was peripheral blood, collected from a patient treated with proton-based radiotherapy. The receptors derive from a woman in her seventies with pancreatic cancer. Both conserved end residues are part of each CDR3. A D gene is named only where the DNA matches it firmly. Not all rows give a size; the values are once, few, many and, for expanded clones, a class.

NA,TRBJ1-2,TRBV11-2,NA,TGTGCCAGCAGCCACCGGGACACAAATGTATTCAACTATGGCTACACCTTC,CASSHRDTNVFNYGYTF
NA,TRBJ2-7,TRBV6-1,TRBD2,TGTGCCAGCAGTGCCCAACTAGCGGGAGGGCCCTACGAGCAGTACTTC,CASSAQLAGGPYEQYF
NA,TRBJ2-1,TRBV4-3,NA,TGCGCCAGCAGCCAAGAGGGGGAAGGGCCTTGGGGCAATGAGCAGTTCTTC,CASSQEGEGPWGNEQFF
NA,TRBJ1-1,TRBV6-5,NA,TGTGCCAGCAGTGCCTCAACGAACACTGAAGCTTTCTTT,CASSASTNTEAFF
NA,TRBJ2-1,TRBV4-3,TRBD1,TGCGCCAGCAGCCAAGATAGAGGGACAGGTGGAAATGAGCAGTTCTTC,CASSQDRGTGGNEQFF
NA,TRBJ1-6,TRBV28,NA,TGTGCCAGCAGCAAGTCCGGGACGGGTAATTCACCCCTCCACTTT,CASSKSGTGNSPLHF
NA,TRBJ2-3,TRBV2,NA,TGTGCCAGCAGTGGGGTTGGCGGGTTCACAGATACGCAGTATTTT,CASSGVGGFTDTQYF
NA,TRBJ2-1,TRBV28,TRBD2,TGTGCCAGCAGTCAAAGCGGGAGGGCTTTCAATGAGCAGTTCTTC,CASSQSGRAFNEQFF
NA,TRBJ2-3,TRBV7-8,NA,TGTGCCAGCAGCTTAGTTACGGCTAGCCCTACTAGCACAGATACGCAGTATTTT,CASSLVTASPTSTDTQYF
NA,TRBJ2-1,TRBV19,TRBD2,TGTGCCAGTAGTACCGGACTAGCGGCAGCCTACAATGAGCAGTTCTTC,CASSTGLAAAYNEQFF
NA,TRBJ2-1,TRBV28,NA,TGTGCCACGAGGGGATACAATGAGCAGTTCTTC,CATRGYNEQFF
NA,TRBJ1-5,TRBV27,NA,TGTGCCAGCACGTCTCCCGATTCTCAGCCCCAGCATTTT,CASTSPDSQPQHF
NA,TRBJ1-1,TRBV11-3,NA,TGTGCCAGCAGCTTAAGGTGGAACACTGAAGCTTTCTTT,CASSLRWNTEAFF
NA,TRBJ1-5,TRBV28,NA,TGTGCCAGCAGTTCCAAGGGGCTCAATCAGCCCCAGCATTTT,CASSSKGLNQPQHF
NA,TRBJ2-1,TRBV14,TRBD2,TGTGCCAGCAGCCTCGAGCTAGCGGGAGTAGTCAAGTTCTTC,CASSLELAGVVKFF
NA,TRBJ2-2,TRBV10-3,NA,TGTGCCATCAGTGGGACAGCACCGAACACCGGGGAGCTGTTTTTT,CAISGTAPNTGELFF
NA,TRBJ2-1,TRBV28,TRBD1,TGTGCCAGCAGGCAAACAGGGGGTGTTTATGGCAATGAGCAGTTCTTC,CASRQTGGVYGNEQFF
NA,TRBJ2-5,TRBV6-5,NA,TGTGCCAGCAGGCGGACAGCCCGGGAGACCCAGTACTTC,CASRRTARETQYF
few,TRBJ2-5,TRBV5-4,TRBD1,TGTGCCAGCAGCGGGACAGGGGAGCAAGAGACCCAGTACTTC,CASSGTGEQETQYF
NA,TRBJ1-1,TRBV28,NA,TGTGCCAGCAGTTTAAGGGCAGAAGCTTTCTTT,CASSLRAEAFF
NA,TRBJ2-1,TRBV11-1,TRBD2,TGTGCCAGCAGCTTAAGCACTAGCGGGGGCAATGAGCAGTTCTTC,CASSLSTSGGNEQFF
NA,TRBJ1-1,TRBV10-3,TRBD1,TGTGCCATCAGTGAATCCAAGGGGGCCAGCACTGAAGCTTTCTTT,CAISESKGASTEAFF
once,TRBJ2-1,TRBV11-3,NA,TGTGCCAGCAGCTTAGAGGCGCGGTGGGGTGGGGAGCAGTTCTTC,CASSLEARWGGEQFF
NA,TRBJ2-5,TRBV27,TRBD2,TGTGCCAGCAGTTTATATTGGGGCTCCGGGACTAGCGGCTACCAAGAGACCCAGTACTTC,CASSLYWGSGTSGYQETQYF
few,TRBJ2-7,TRBV19,TRBD1,TGTGCCAGTAGTATGCGAACAGGGGGCTACGAGCAGTACTTC,CASSMRTGGYEQYF
NA,TRBJ2-1,TRBV7-9,NA,TGTGCCAGCAGCTTGGTTCTAGCCCACAATGAGCAGTTCTTC,CASSLVLAHNEQFF
few,TRBJ2-3,TRBV27,NA,TGTGCCAGCAGTTTAAATCTGGGGGGCCTATCAGATACGCAGTATTTT,CASSLNLGGLSDTQYF
few,TRBJ2-5,TRBV27,TRBD1,TGTGCCAGCAGTCCCGGGACAGGGGCCCCGGGAGAGACCCAGTACTTC,CASSPGTGAPGETQYF
NA,TRBJ2-7,TRBV11-3,TRBD2,TGTGCCAGCAGCTTAAGCGGGGGGCGAAACGAGCAGTACTTC,CASSLSGGRNEQYF
NA,TRBJ2-7,TRBV15,NA,TGTGCCACCAGCAGTAACTACTACGAGCAGTACTTC,CATSSNYYEQYF
NA,TRBJ2-7,TRBV27,TRBD2,TGTGCCAGCAGTCAGCGTTCTAGCGGGATTTCCTACGAGCAGTACTTC,CASSQRSSGISYEQYF
NA,TRBJ1-3,TRBV7-2,TRBD1,TGTGCCAGCAGCCTAAACAGGGGGCCAAACACCATATATTTT,CASSLNRGPNTIYF
NA,TRBJ1-5,TRBV28,NA,TGTGCCAGCAGCTCCGACACAGGCGGCAATCAGCCCCAGCATTTT,CASSSDTGGNQPQHF
NA,TRBJ2-7,TRBV10-3,NA,TGTGCCATCAGTGAGCCCGGGACTGTAAGCGCGTACGAGCAGTACTTC,CAISEPGTVSAYEQYF
NA,TRBJ1-3,TRBV10-3,NA,TGTGCCATCACAGAGGGGAATTTATCTGGAAACACCATATATTTT,CAITEGNLSGNTIYF
NA,TRBJ1-3,TRBV7-2,NA,TGTGCCAGCCGGGAGGGGGTCCGGAACACCATATATTTT,CASREGVRNTIYF
NA,TRBJ1-1,TRBV4-3,NA,TGCGCCAGCAGCCAAGATTGGGGCCTGAACACTGAAGCTTTCTTT,CASSQDWGLNTEAFF
NA,TRBJ1-6,TRBV30,NA,TGTGCCTGGAGTGTAGCCGGTCCGGGGAATTCACCCCTCCACTTT,CAWSVAGPGNSPLHF
NA,TRBJ2-7,TRBV28,NA,TGTGCCAGCAGTATATTGACTAGCTCCTACGAGCAGTACTTC,CASSILTSSYEQYF
NA,TRBJ2-1,TRBV20-1,NA,TGCAGTGCTAGAGGGGATGAGCAGTTCTTC,CSARGDEQFF
NA,TRBJ1-3,TRBV7-9,NA,TGTGCCAGCAGCTTAGCAGGGTCCGGAAACACCATATATTTT,CASSLAGSGNTIYF
NA,TRBJ2-7,TRBV19,NA,TGTGCCAGTAGATCCGGACCGAAGAGCTCCTACGAGCAGTACTTC,CASRSGPKSSYEQYF
NA,TRBJ2-2,TRBV4-2,TRBD2,TGTGCCAGCAGCCAATATCAGAGCGGGAGCGGCACCGGGGAGCTGTTTTTT,CASSQYQSGSGTGELFF
NA,TRBJ2-5,TRBV6-4,TRBD2,TGTGCCAGCAGCCCCACCATAAGCGGGACCGAAGAAGAGACCCAGTACTTC,CASSPTISGTEEETQYF
NA,TRBJ2-6,TRBV5-8,TRBD1,TGTGCCAGCAGCTTCTACAGGGGAACCGGGGCCAACGTCCTGACTTTC,CASSFYRGTGANVLTF
NA,TRBJ2-1,TRBV4-3,TRBD1,TGCGCCAGCAGCCAAGATCTGGCAGGGGGCAATGAGCAGTTCTTC,CASSQDLAGGNEQFF
few,TRBJ1-2,TRBV6-4,NA,TGTGCCAGCAGTGACTACCCGGGTAAGTATGGCTACACCTTC,CASSDYPGKYGYTF
few,TRBJ2-3,TRBV7-9,NA,TGTGCCAGCAGCTTTAGGTTGGAGGGCACAGATACGCAGTATTTT,CASSFRLEGTDTQYF
once,TRBJ2-1,TRBV5-4,NA,TGTGCCAGCAGCCCCGGGACTGCAGTTTACAATGAGCAGTTCTTC,CASSPGTAVYNEQFF
once,TRBJ1-4,TRBV28,NA,TGTGCCAGCAGTTTACAGGGAGGGTGGTTTGAAACTAATGAAAAACTGTTTTTT,CASSLQGGWFETNEKLFF
few,TRBJ2-6,TRBV27,NA,TGTGCCAGCAGTCTGCGGAACTCTGGGGCCAACGTCCTGACTTTC,CASSLRNSGANVLTF
NA,TRBJ2-5,TRBV28,TRBD2,TGTGCCAGCAGATTTTACTCTAGCGGACAAGAGACCCAGTACTTC,CASRFYSSGQETQYF
NA,TRBJ2-7,TRBV4-1,TRBD2,TGCGCCAGCAGCCAAGTAGGGACTAGCGGGAGTCCCTACGAGCAGTACTTC,CASSQVGTSGSPYEQYF